This TCR beta chain originates from a study of cytomegalovirus exposure and HLA in healthy donors. In the study overall: Earlier findings included 100 million to 130 million unique TCR beta sequences obtained from 170 million or so T cells.

A multiplex PCR was run with 60 Vbeta primers and 13 Jbeta primers. TCRdb's table, derived via immunoSEQ multiplex PCR, lists solely in-frame clones and lacks some. Here the sample spans 150,000 to 200,000 clones, roughly 78% being singletons. Comment on this clone: Its cognate antigen is unknown.

General observations from the study: In most subjects, TCR beta sequences reportedly gave accurate predictions of HLA-A and HLA-B alleles.

Germline values: CDR1 SQVTM, CDR2 ANQGSEA. V was trimmed by 7 bases and J by 5 bases, leaving 14 bases between them. There are 12 residues in the CDR3. Each donor was healthy, and each was a bone marrow donor. This rearrangement joins TRBV29-1 to TRBJ1-2; D is possibly TRBD1 (5 bases). Sequences were obtained from PBMCs. The clonotype comes from a woman aged 25-40 years in good health and CMV-seropositive. CDR3 sequence reads: CSGGTGDYGYTF. In DNA form, the CDR3 reads TGCAGCGGGGGGACTGGCGATTATGGCTACACCTTC.